This T cell receptor beta chain was sequenced for a study of Graves' ophthalmopathy and Graves' hyperthyroidism. Germline V lookup: CDR1 SQVTM, CDR2 ANQGSEA. The CDR3 contains 11 residues. Trimming removed 3 bases from V and 6 bases from J, with 8 bases in between. As concerns this clonotype: Its target is unknown.

Study findings and constraints: Using 13 signatures, a model distinguished ophthalmopathy from stable hyperthyroidism, reaching around 90% sensitivity and around 81% specificity. Most expanded thyroid clonotypes above 0.001 frequency also appeared in blood.

The authors defined stable hyperthyroidism as no ophthalmopathy within 18 months of follow-up. Out of around 9.4 ml of fresh peripheral blood, PBMCs were obtained. For repertoire sequencing, the TCR beta CDR3 regions were amplified from RNA transcripts. HTBI-primed first-round RT-PCR preceded second-round multiplex PCR. One entry per CDR3 protein results from TCRdb running MiXCR on the multiplex PCR reads. The table records hundreds of thousands of distinct CDR3 sequences, 22% of them present only once. This receptor was identified in a woman between 18 and 29 years old with stable Graves' hyperthyroidism. Some clones in this sample may be carry-over from other donors' samples. Sequenced: peripheral blood. The chain employs TRBV29-1 and TRBJ1-2; D uncertain. In DNA, the CDR3 is TGCAGCGTTGACCCGGGAGATGGCTACACCTTC. It specifies CSVDPGDGYTF.